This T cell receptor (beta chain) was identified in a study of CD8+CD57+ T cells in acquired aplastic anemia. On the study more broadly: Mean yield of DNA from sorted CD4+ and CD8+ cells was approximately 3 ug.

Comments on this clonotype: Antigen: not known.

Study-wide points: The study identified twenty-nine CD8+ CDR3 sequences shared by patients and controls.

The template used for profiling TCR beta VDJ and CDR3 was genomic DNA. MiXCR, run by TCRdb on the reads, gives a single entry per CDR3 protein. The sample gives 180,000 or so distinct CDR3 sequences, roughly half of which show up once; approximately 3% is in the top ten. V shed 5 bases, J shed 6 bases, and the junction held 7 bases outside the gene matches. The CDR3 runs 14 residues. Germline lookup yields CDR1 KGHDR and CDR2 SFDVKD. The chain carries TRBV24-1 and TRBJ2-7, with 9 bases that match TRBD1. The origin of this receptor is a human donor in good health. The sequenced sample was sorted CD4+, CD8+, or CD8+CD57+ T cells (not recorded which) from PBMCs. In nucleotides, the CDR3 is TGTGCCACCAGTGTTCCGGGACAGGGTCCCGAGCAGTACTTC. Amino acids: CATSVPGQGPEQYF.